This section outlines one TCR beta chain sequence together with its context. Antigen unknown. This entry comes from a study of T-cell reconstitution after alpha-beta-depleted transplantation in children. The CDR3 is 16 amino acids. In germline, CDR1 is GTSNPN, CDR2 SVGIG (reference sequence). With 4 bases removed from V and 0 bases from J, the gap between germline ends came to 16 bases. As it was prepared, the TCRbeta library received unique molecular identifiers. TCRdb used MiXCR to reprocess the PCR reads, holding one entry per CDR3 protein. The table has fewer than 500,000 distinct CDR3 sequences, over 40% seen once. Overall study results and limits: T-cell counts and diversity at one year following transplant were attributed mainly to newly produced T cells.

The TCR originated in a girl aged 2-10 years with aplastic anemia, due to receive a stem cell transplant. The chain couples TRBV30 to TRBJ1-5; D is unclear. This material consisted of PBMCs, taken before TCRalphabeta/CD19-depleted stem cell transplant. The CDR3 DNA reads TGTGCCTGGATTTTGGGAGCACTTTATAGCAATCAGCCCCAGCATTTT. As protein: CAWILGALYSNQPQHF.